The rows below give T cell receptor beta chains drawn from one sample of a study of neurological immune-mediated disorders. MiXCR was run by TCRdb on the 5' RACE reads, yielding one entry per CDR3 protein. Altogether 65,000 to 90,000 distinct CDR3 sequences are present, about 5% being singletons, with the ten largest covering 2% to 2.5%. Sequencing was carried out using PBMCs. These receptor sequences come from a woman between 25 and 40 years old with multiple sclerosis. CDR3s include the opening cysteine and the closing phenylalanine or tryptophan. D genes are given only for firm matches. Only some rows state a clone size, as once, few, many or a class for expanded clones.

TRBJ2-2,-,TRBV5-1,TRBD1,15,TGCGCCAGCAGCGTGACCGGGACAGGGGGCGGGGAGCTGTTTTTT,CASSVTGTGGGELFF
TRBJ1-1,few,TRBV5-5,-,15,TGTGCCAGCAGCTTGAATTACGAGGGGAACACTGAAGCTTTCTTT,CASSLNYEGNTEAFF
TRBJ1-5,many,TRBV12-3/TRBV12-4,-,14,TGTGCCAGCAGTCAGACAGGTGGGAATCAGCCCCAGCATTTT,CASSQTGGNQPQHF
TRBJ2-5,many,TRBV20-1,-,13,TGCAGTGCTGGAGTGGGAATAGGGGAGACCCAGTACTTC,CSAGVGIGETQYF
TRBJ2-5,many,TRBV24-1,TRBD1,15,TGTGCCACCAGTGATACGACAGGGGCGCAAGAGACCCAGTACTTC,CATSDTTGAQETQYF
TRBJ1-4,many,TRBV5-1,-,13,TGCGCCAGCCAGGATATGACTAATGAAAAACTGTTTTTT,CASQDMTNEKLFF
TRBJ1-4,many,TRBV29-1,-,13,TGCAGCGTTCGAACCCCCTCGGGGGAAAAACTGTTTTTT,CSVRTPSGEKLFF
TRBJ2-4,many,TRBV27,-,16,TGTGCCAGCAGTTTCTATCCGGTCAGGGCCAAAAACATTCAGTACTTC,CASSFYPVRAKNIQYF
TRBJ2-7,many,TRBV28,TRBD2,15,TGTGCCAGCAGTCCATCGCCCGGGACTATGCACGAGCAGTACTTC,CASSPSPGTMHEQYF
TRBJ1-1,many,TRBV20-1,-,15,TGCAGTGCTAGAGATGTTTGGGGGGGTCGCACTGAAGCTTTCTTT,CSARDVWGGRTEAFF
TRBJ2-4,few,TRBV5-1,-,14,TGCGCCAGCAGCTTGGCACAGGGAAAAAACATTCAGTACTTC,CASSLAQGKNIQYF
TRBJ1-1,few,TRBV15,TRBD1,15,TGTGCCACCAGCAGACTTGACAGGGCGAACACTGAAGCTTTCTTT,CATSRLDRANTEAFF
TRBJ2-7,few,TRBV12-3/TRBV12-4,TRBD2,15,TGTGCCAGCAGTTTCCGGACTAGCGGCTCCTACGAGCAGTACTTC,CASSFRTSGSYEQYF
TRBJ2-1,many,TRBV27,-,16,TGTGCCAGCAGCCCGACGGGGATCGAACGAATCAATGAGCAGTTCTTC,CASSPTGIERINEQFF
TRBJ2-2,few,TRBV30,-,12,TGTGCCTGGGGTGCGGGACCCGGGGAGCTGTTTTTT,CAWGAGPGELFF
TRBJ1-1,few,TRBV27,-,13,TGTGCCAGCAGTTTTAAGGAGAACACTGAAGCTTTCTTT,CASSFKENTEAFF
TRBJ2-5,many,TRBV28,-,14,TGTGCCAGCAGTTTTGGTGGGATCCCAGAGACCCAGTACTTC,CASSFGGIPETQYF
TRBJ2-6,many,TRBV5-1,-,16,TGCGCCAGCAGCTGGAAGGGGGGATCCGGGGCCAACGTCCTGACTTTC,CASSWKGGSGANVLTF
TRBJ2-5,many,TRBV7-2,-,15,TGTGCCAGCAGCTCCGACCCGGGGAGACAAGAGACCCAGTACTTC,CASSSDPGRQETQYF
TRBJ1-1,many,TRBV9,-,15,TGTGCCAGCAGCGTAGGCCCAGGGATGAACACTGAAGCTTTCTTT,CASSVGPGMNTEAFF
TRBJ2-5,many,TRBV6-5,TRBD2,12,TGTGCCAGCAGTGATAGCGGGGAGACCCAGTACTTC,CASSDSGETQYF
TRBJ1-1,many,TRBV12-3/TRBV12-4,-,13,TGTGCCAGCAGTCGCGCCATGAACACTGAAGCTTTCTTT,CASSRAMNTEAFF
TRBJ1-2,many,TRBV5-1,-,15,TGCGCCAGCAGCTTGAACACAGCAGCTAACTATGGCTACACCTTC,CASSLNTAANYGYTF
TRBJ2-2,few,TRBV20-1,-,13,TGCAGTGATCGCGACTATGTTGCCGGGGAGCTGTTTTTT,CSDRDYVAGELFF
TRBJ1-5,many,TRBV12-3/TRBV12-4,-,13,TGCCTCGTGACACCCGCAGGCAATCAGCCCCAGCATTTT,CLVTPAGNQPQHF
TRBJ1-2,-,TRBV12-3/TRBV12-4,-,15,TGTGCCAGCAGCTATTCCGGGACATCTAACTATGGCTACACCTTC,CASSYSGTSNYGYTF
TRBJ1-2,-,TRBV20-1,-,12,TGCAGTGCCCCGGACTCTAACTATGGCTACACCTTC,CSAPDSNYGYTF
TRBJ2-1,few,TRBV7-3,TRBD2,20,TGTGCCAGCAGCTTGACCCCTTCCCATAGCGGGGGATTTATCGGTAATGAGCAGTTCTTC,CASSLTPSHSGGFIGNEQFF
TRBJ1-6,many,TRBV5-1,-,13,TGCGCCAGCAGCTTGACCTACGATTCACCCCTCCACTTT,CASSLTYDSPLHF
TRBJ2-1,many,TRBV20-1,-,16,TGCAGTGCTAGACTTCTTAACCCCGGGATTTACAATGAGCAGTTCTTC,CSARLLNPGIYNEQFF
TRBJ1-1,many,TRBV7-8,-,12,TGTGCCAGCAGCTTTGACAGGTTCGAAGCTTTCTTT,CASSFDRFEAFF
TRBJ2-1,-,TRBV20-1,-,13,TGCAGTGCTAGTTCCAGCTTATACAATGAGCAGTTCTTC,CSASSSLYNEQFF
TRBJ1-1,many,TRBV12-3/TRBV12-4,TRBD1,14,TGTGCCAGCAGCTCGGGACAGGTGAACACTGAAGCTTTCTTT,CASSSGQVNTEAFF
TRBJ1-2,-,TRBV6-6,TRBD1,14,TGTGCCAGCAGTGGGCAGGGGGCGACGTATGGCTACACCTTC,CASSGQGATYGYTF
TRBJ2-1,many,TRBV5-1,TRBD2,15,TGCGCCAGCTCACTAGCGGGAGGCCCTCGGGATGAGCAGTTCTTC,CASSLAGGPRDEQFF
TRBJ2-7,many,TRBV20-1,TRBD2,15,TGCAGTGCTAGGGGGGGACTAGCGGGTGTCTACGAGCAGTACTTC,CSARGGLAGVYEQYF
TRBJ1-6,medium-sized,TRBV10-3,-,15,TGTGCCATCAGTCCGGGGGAGCACTATAATTCACCCCTCCACTTT,CAISPGEHYNSPLHF
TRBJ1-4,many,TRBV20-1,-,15,TGCAGTGCTACCGGTCAGGGCGCAACTAATGAAAAACTGTTTTTT,CSATGQGATNEKLFF
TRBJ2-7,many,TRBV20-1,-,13,TGCAGTGCTACCCGAGACTATTCCTACGAGCAGTACTTC,CSATRDYSYEQYF
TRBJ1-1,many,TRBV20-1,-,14,TGCAGTGCTTACCTCCAGACGGGGGGCGAAGGAGCTTTCTTT,CSAYLQTGGEGAFF
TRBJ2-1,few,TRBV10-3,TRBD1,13,TGTGCCATCAGACCACGGACAGGGAATGAGCAGTTCTTC,CAIRPRTGNEQFF
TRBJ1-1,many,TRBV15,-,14,TGTGCCACCAGCAGTTGGGACGTTCCCGCTGAAGCTTTCTTT,CATSSWDVPAEAFF
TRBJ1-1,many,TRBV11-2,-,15,TGTGCCAGCAGCTTAGTAGGGGGGGCGCCCACTGAAGCTTTCTTT,CASSLVGGAPTEAFF
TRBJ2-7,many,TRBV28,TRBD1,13,TGTGCCAGCAACAACAGGGGTTACTACGAGCAGTACTTC,CASNNRGYYEQYF
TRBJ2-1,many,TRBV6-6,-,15,TGTGCCAGCAGCCCTACACGTAGCTCCTACAATGAGCAGTTCTTC,CASSPTRSSYNEQFF
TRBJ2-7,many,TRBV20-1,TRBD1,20,TGCAGTGCTAGAGACATGCGTCGGGCCGGTTTGGGGACAGGGGCCTACGAGCAGTACTTC,CSARDMRRAGLGTGAYEQYF
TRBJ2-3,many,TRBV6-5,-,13,TGTGCCAGCAGTCCGACGCTCGCAGATACGCAGTATTTT,CASSPTLADTQYF
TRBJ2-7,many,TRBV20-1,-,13,TGCAGTGCTAGAGATTCGGAAACCTACGAGCAGTACTTC,CSARDSETYEQYF
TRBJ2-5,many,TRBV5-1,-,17,TGCGCCAGCAACGTAAAAGGTGGGATAGGTGCAGAAGAGACCCAGTACTTC,CASNVKGGIGAEETQYF
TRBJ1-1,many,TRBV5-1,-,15,TGCGCCAGCAGCTTGGGGCCTACAGTGAACACTGAAGCTTTCTTT,CASSLGPTVNTEAFF
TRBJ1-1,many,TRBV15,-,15,TGTGCCACCAGCAGAGATATCGGGGGGTCGACTGAAGCTTTCTTT,CATSRDIGGSTEAFF
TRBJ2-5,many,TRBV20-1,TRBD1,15,TGCAGTGCTAGGGGGACAGGGTACCACCAAGAGACCCAGTACTTC,CSARGTGYHQETQYF